A single sample is the source of the 28 T cell receptor beta chains below, sequenced in a study of blood T cell repertoires in COVID-19. TCRdb's copy holds only in-frame clones and misses some; the assay was immunoSEQ multiplex PCR. Of 70,000 to 85,000 clones listed, 80% to 95% were seen once; the top ten hold around 5%. The material sequenced was peripheral blood. The receptors here all came from a woman aged 55-69 years with active COVID-19.

This chain connects TRBV24-1 to TRBJ1-1; weak D call: TRBD1 (6 bases). Trimming pared 7 bases from V and 0 bases from J, leaving 8 bases between. The CDR3 consists of 13 residues. CDR1 and CDR2 (germline): KGHDR, SFDVKD. This CDR3 is CATRDSMNTEAFF. The CDR3 DNA reads TGTGCCACCAGGGACAGCATGAACACTGAAGCTTTCTTT.

The chain combines TRBV5-1 with TRBJ2-7, with TRBD2 as a possible D gene (5 bases). V was pared by 0 bases and J by 7 bases, with 14 bases between. From germline, CDR1 is SGHRS and CDR2 YFSETQ. The CDR3 length is 14 residues. CDR3 bases: TGCGCCAGCAGCTTGGCCGCAGTATCGGGAGAGCAGTACTTC. This sequence encodes CASSLAAVSGEQYF.

The chain uses TRBV14 and TRBJ2-7; 8 positions agree with TRBD2. V shed 4 bases and J 1 base; nucleotides not matched to a gene: 6. CDR1 is SGHDN and CDR2 is FVKESK in the germline V gene. CDR3 length equals 15 residues. For the CDR3, the DNA is TGTGCCAGCAGCCTGCGGACTAGCCTATCCTACGAGCAGTACTTC. This sequence encodes CASSLRTSLSYEQYF. Looking up the rest from reference TRBV14 and TRBJ2-7 gives the full variable domain: EAGVTQFPSHSVIEKGQTVTLRCDPISGHDNLYWYRRVMGKEIKFLLHFVKESKQDESGMPNNRFLAERTGGTYSTLKVQPAELEDSGVYFCASSLRTSLSYEQYFGPGTRLTVT.

This clone has just one count. V is TRBV12-3 or TRBV12-4 and J is TRBJ2-3; D may be TRBD2 (5 bases). The V end was cut by 3 bases, the J end by 5 bases, with 9 bases between. This CDR3 has 13 residues. CDR3 DNA sequence: TGTGCCAGCAGTTTGGGCGAGGGAGATACGCAGTATTTT. The encoded protein is CASSLGEGDTQYF.

As for this clone: Other DNA sequences in the sample encode the same CDR3. In nucleotides, the CDR3 is TGCGCCAGCAGGTTCGGAGCTCGGGATTACAATGAGCAGTTCTTC. It yields the protein CASRFGARDYNEQFF. The V call is TRBV5-1, the J call TRBJ2-1, with D maybe TRBD2 (5 bases). Per germline, CDR1 SGHRS and CDR2 YFSETQ. V dropped 5 bases and J dropped 4 bases, with 16 bases sitting between them. This CDR3 is 15 amino acids long.

The chain employs TRBV7-9 and TRBJ1-1; 7 bases are shared with TRBD1. This CDR3 is built from 15 residues. The J segment lost 0 bases and the V segment lost 4 bases, leaving 5 bases of the junction unmatched. Germline V CDR1 and CDR2: SEHNR, FQNEAQ (reference sequence). CDR3 in DNA: TGTGCCAGCAGCTCCAGGACAGGCTTGAACACTGAAGCTTTCTTT. It is translated as CASSSRTGLNTEAFF. Filled out from reference TRBV7-9 and TRBJ1-1, the complete variable domain reads DTGVSQNPRHKITKRGQNVTFRCDPISEHNRLYWYRQTLGQGPEFLTYFQNEAQLEKSRLLSDRFSAERPKGSFSTLEIQRTEQGDSAMYLCASSSRTGLNTEAFFGQGTRLTVV.

This clone was seen once. V usage is TRBV3-1 (or the pseudogene TRBV3-2) and J usage is TRBJ2-7, with TRBD2 matching 12 bases. V dropped 1 base and J dropped 5; count of bases not matched to a gene: 6. The CDR3 is 16 residues long. The germline V gene has CDR1 LGHDT and CDR2 YNNKEL (reference sequence). CDR3 in DNA: TGTGCCAGCAGCCAAGCCACGACTAGCGGGAGCCACGAGCAGTACTTC. It encodes CASSQATTSGSHEQYF.

This clone appeared a single time. This chain uses TRBV7-9 with TRBJ1-2; maybe TRBD1 (6 bases). The germline gives CDR1 SEHNR, CDR2 FQNEAQ (reference sequence). V dropped 6 bases and J dropped 8 bases, with 16 bases sitting between them. The CDR3 length is 13 residues. The CDR3 sequence: CASSSRGQGGYTF. The CDR3 bases are TGTGCCAGCAGTTCAAGGGGACAAGGGGGCTACACCTTC. Full variable domain (rest looked up from reference TRBV7-9 and TRBJ1-2): DTGVSQNPRHKITKRGQNVTFRCDPISEHNRLYWYRQTLGQGPEFLTYFQNEAQLEKSRLLSDRFSAERPKGSFSTLEIQRTEQGDSAMYLCASSSRGQGGYTFGSGTRLTVV.

V gene TRBV28 combines with J gene TRBJ2-7, with 8 positions matching TRBD1. Germline CDR1 MDHEN, CDR2 SYDVKM. Losses at the gene ends were 1 base for V and 2 bases for J; bases not matched to a gene: 4. The CDR3 length is 15 residues. For the CDR3, the DNA is TGTGCCAGCAGTTTATTCCAACAGGGGGCCTACGAGCAGTACTTC. It is translated as CASSLFQQGAYEQYF.

This clone was observed once. The chain joins TRBV7-9 to TRBJ2-5, with 7 bases identical to TRBD2. In germline, CDR1 is SEHNR, CDR2 FQNEAQ (reference sequence). The CDR3 covers 16 residues. V was clipped by 3 bases and J by 5 bases; unmatched bases: 12. The CDR3 sequence is CASSLGLAAGFETQYF. The CDR3 bases are TGTGCCAGCAGCTTGGGCCTAGCGGCCGGGTTCGAGACCCAGTACTTC.

V usage is TRBV27 and J usage is TRBJ2-1; D is undetermined. Germline V gene sequence: CDR1 MNHEY, CDR2 SMNVEV (reference sequence). V lost 0 bases and J lost 6, with 9 bases in between. The CDR3 runs 14 residues. Here the CDR3 DNA reads TGTGCCAGCAGTTTATCGATCCTCGGCAATGAGCAGTTCTTC. Its protein is CASSLSILGNEQFF.

This sequence joins TRBV7-8 and TRBJ1-3, with a tentative D call TRBD1 (6 bases). Germline CDR1 is SGHVS and CDR2 is FQNEAQ. CDR3 length equals 17 residues. Trimming took 5 bases from V and 0 from J, leaving 17 bases between them. The CDR3 is CASSPHRDPLSGNTIYF. CDR3 coding DNA: TGTGCCAGCAGCCCCCACAGGGACCCACTCTCTGGAAACACCATATATTTT. Full variable domain (missing parts from reference TRBV7-8 and TRBJ1-3): GAGVSQSPRYKVAKRGQDVALRCDPISGHVSLFWYQQALGQGPEFLTYFQNEAQLDKSGLPSDRFFAERPEGSVSTLKIQRTQQEDSAVYLCASSPHRDPLSGNTIYFGEGSWLTVV.

The chain joins TRBV18 to TRBJ1-5; D unclear. The length of the CDR3 is 19 residues. Trimming pared 3 bases from V and 4 bases from J, leaving 25 bases between. CDR1 and CDR2 (germline): KGHSH, LQKENI. The CDR3 sequence is CASSPLGVNNPGNNQPQHF. CDR3 bases: TGTGCCAGCTCACCCTTGGGCGTTAACAACCCCGGTAATAATCAGCCCCAGCATTTT. The complete variable domain, with remaining parts taken from reference TRBV18 and TRBJ1-5, reads NAGVMQNPRHLVRRRGQEARLRCSPMKGHSHVYWYRQLPEEGLKFMVYLQKENIIDESGMPKERFSAEFPKEGPSILRIQQVVRGDSAAYFCASSPLGVNNPGNNQPQHFGDGTRLSIL.

The V and J genes are TRBV2 and TRBJ1-2; D gene unclear. Germline lookup yields CDR1 SNHLY and CDR2 FYNNEI. The V gene lost 5 bases and the J gene lost 4 bases, with 8 bases spanning the gap. CDR3 length: 12 residues. CDR3 nucleotides: TGTGCCAGCAGTCCACGGGGCTATGGCTACACCTTC. It translates to CASSPRGYGYTF. Full variable domain (rest looked up from reference TRBV2 and TRBJ1-2): EPEVTQTPSHQVTQMGQEVILRCVPISNHLYFYWYRQILGQKVEFLVSFYNNEISEKSEIFDDQFSVERPDGSNFTLKIRSTKLEDSAMYFCASSPRGYGYTFGSGTRLTVV.

The V and J genes are TRBV6-1 and TRBJ2-4; 7 bases line up with TRBD1. V gave up 4 bases and J gave up 0 bases; unmatched junction bases: 6. This CDR3 has 16 amino acids. Germline V lookup: CDR1 MNHNS, CDR2 SASEGT. This CDR3 is CASSALGGQAKNIQYF. In nucleotides, the CDR3 is TGTGCCAGCAGTGCTCTAGGGGGCCAAGCCAAAAACATTCAGTACTTC.

This clone has a handful of counts. The chain uses TRBV23-1 and TRBJ1-5; TRBD1 matches 7 bases. TRBV23-1 is given ORF status, its function remaining uncertain. CDR3 length equals 13 residues. The ends lost 0 bases at V and 7 bases at J; junction bases unmatched: 0. The CDR3 coding sequence is TGCGCCAGCAGTCAATCACAGGGGCAGCCCCAGCATTTT. Protein sequence: CASSQSQGQPQHF.

The chain uses TRBV20-1 and TRBJ2-1; 11 bases agree with TRBD2. V lost 3 bases, J lost 9 bases, and 13 bases stayed unmatched. Germline CDR1 DFQATT, CDR2 SNEGSKA (reference sequence). The CDR3 loop spans 16 amino acids. The CDR3 here is CSASPLAGAQEGEQFF. The DNA of the CDR3 is TGCAGTGCTAGTCCACTAGCGGGAGCTCAGGAGGGTGAGCAGTTCTTC.

The chain employs TRBV4-1 and TRBJ1-1, with TRBD1 as a possible D gene (5 bases). The ends were cut back, 4 bases at V and 3 bases at J, with 15 bases in the middle. Germline CDR1 MGHRA, CDR2 YSYEKL. CDR3 size: 15 residues. The CDR3 protein is CASSLGHTGDTEAFF. CDR3 nucleotide sequence: TGCGCCAGCAGCCTCGGACACACTGGGGACACTGAAGCTTTCTTT.

The chain links TRBV4-2 to TRBJ1-4; possible D gene TRBD1, 6 bases. The germline CDR1 and CDR2 sequences are LGHNA and YNFKEQ. The CDR3 has 15 amino acids. Trimming left V 4 bases short and J 8 bases short, with 17 bases between. CDR3 loop: CASSREGGYEEKLFF. The CDR3 DNA reads TGTGCCAGCAGCCGGGAGGGGGGCTATGAGGAAAAACTGTTTTTT.

The rearrangement links TRBV4-2 to TRBJ2-2, with TRBD1 identical over 9 bases. From germline, CDR1 is LGHNA and CDR2 YNFKEQ. The CDR3 is 15 amino acids. After removal of 4 bases from V and 3 bases from J, the junction contained 3 bases not matched to a gene. The CDR3 spells CASSRRDRDTGELFF. DNA of the CDR3: TGTGCCAGCAGCCGCCGGGACAGGGACACCGGGGAGCTGTTTTTT.

This rearrangement joins TRBV3-1 (or the pseudogene TRBV3-2) to TRBJ2-5; 8 positions match TRBD2. Per the germline V gene, CDR1 is LGHDT and CDR2 is YNNKEL (reference sequence). The junction had 16 bases not matched to a gene; V was cut back by 0 bases and J by 4 bases. The CDR3 consists of 19 residues. The CDR3 DNA is TGTGCCAGCAGCCAAGAATTAATGGGACTAGTGAATTTAAGAGAGACCCAGTACTTC. It specifies CASSQELMGLVNLRETQYF.

The rearrangement uses TRBV28 and TRBJ2-7, with 7 bases aligning to TRBD2. The CDR3 consists of 13 residues. Germline V gene sequence: CDR1 MDHEN, CDR2 SYDVKM. After removal of 0 bases from V and 6 bases from J, the junction contained 2 bases not matched to a gene. This chain's CDR3 is CASSLWSGGEQYF. In DNA form, the CDR3 reads TGTGCCAGCAGTTTATGGTCGGGGGGCGAGCAGTACTTC.

The V call is TRBV19, the J call TRBJ1-5; D gene uncertain. V lost 4 bases and J 3 bases, leaving 7 bases between the germline ends. CDR1 is LNHDA and CDR2 is SQIVND in the germline V gene (reference sequence). The CDR3 sequence is 13 residues long. The CDR3 region has the DNA TGTGCCAGTAGTAATGTCGTCAATCAGCCCCAGCATTTT. Protein: CASSNVVNQPQHF.

The gene calls are TRBV7-6 and TRBJ2-3, with 13 bases that match TRBD2. CDR1 and CDR2 (germline): SGHVS, FNYEAQ. V was clipped by 5 bases and J by 10 bases; unmatched bases: 12. This CDR3 is built from 16 residues. The CDR3 reads CASSPEGGLAGESQYF. In DNA, the CDR3 is TGTGCCAGCAGCCCCGAGGGAGGACTAGCGGGAGAATCGCAGTATTTT. Variable domain in full (rest from reference TRBV7-6 and TRBJ2-3): GAGVSQSPRYKVTKRGQDVALRCDPISGHVSLYWYRQALGQGPEFLTYFNYEAQQDKSGLPNDRFSAERPEGSISTLTIQRTEQRDSAMYRCASSPEGGLAGESQYFGPGTRLTVL.

The chain has TRBV2 and TRBJ2-2; D ambiguous. This CDR3 comprises 13 residues. V was pared by 6 bases and J by 6 bases, with 11 bases between. Per germline, CDR1 SNHLY and CDR2 FYNNEI. CDR3 sequence: CASRRASAGELFF. The CDR3 DNA is TGTGCCAGCAGGAGAGCCTCGGCCGGGGAGCTGTTTTTT.

The V and J genes are TRBV7-2 and TRBJ2-3; 12 nucleotides align to TRBD2. Germline lookup yields CDR1 SGHTA and CDR2 FQGNSA. This CDR3 region has 15 residues. The J segment lost 6 bases and the V segment lost 2 bases, leaving 3 bases of the junction unmatched. CDR3 DNA: TGTGCCAGCAGCTTACTAGCGGGAGGGACGGATACGCAGTATTTT. Its translation is CASSLLAGGTDTQYF.

The chain joins TRBV5-8 to TRBJ1-1, with D tentatively TRBD1 (6 bases). The CDR3 is made up of 14 amino acids. The germline V gene has CDR1 SGHTS and CDR2 YDEGEE. Trimming shortened V by 2 bases and J by 2 bases, and 10 bases separated the two germline ends. In nucleotides, the CDR3 is TGTGCCAGCAGCTTCGGCAGGGGCAACACTGAAGCTTTCTTT. Protein: CASSFGRGNTEAFF.

V gene TRBV3-1 (or the pseudogene TRBV3-2) combines with J gene TRBJ2-1, with D possibly matching TRBD2 (6 bases). The CDR3 consists of 15 residues. The germline gives CDR1 LGHDT, CDR2 YNNKEL (reference sequence). V was pared by 7 bases and J by 6 bases, with 19 bases between. The CDR3 DNA is TGTGCCAGCACTCAGGGTCGGCTAGCGATCAATGAGCAGTTCTTC. The encoded protein is CASTQGRLAINEQFF.